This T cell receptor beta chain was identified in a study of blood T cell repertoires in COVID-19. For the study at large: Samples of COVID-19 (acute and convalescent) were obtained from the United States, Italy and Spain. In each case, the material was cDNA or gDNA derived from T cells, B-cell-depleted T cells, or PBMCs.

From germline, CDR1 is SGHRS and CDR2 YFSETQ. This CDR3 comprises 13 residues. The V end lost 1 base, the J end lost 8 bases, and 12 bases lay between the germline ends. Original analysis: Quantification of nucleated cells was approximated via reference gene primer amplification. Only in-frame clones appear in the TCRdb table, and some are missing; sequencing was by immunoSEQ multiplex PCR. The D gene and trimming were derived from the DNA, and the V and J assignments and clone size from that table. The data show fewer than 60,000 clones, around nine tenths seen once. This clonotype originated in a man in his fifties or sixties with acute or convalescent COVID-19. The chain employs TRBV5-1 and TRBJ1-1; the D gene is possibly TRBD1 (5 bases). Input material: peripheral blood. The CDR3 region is CASSLLQAAEAFF. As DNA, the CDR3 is TGCGCCAGCAGCTTGTTACAGGCAGCCGAAGCTTTCTTT.